A selection of T cell receptor beta chains follows, all from one sample in a study of blood T cell repertoires in COVID-19. TCRdb keeps only in-frame clones here, not all; method: immunoSEQ multiplex PCR. The data contain about 180,000 clones, 88% of them singletons. Source material: peripheral blood. These receptors all come from a woman between 25 and 40 years old with acute or convalescent COVID-19. Each CDR3 is given with its conserved first and last residue. The order of the fields is D gene, J gene, clone size, V gene, CDR3 protein, CDR3 DNA. A D gene is named only where the DNA matches it firmly. Expanded clones get a size class; other rows say once, few or many, or leave the size out.

D: TRBD2
J: TRBJ2-1
size: NA
V: TRBV5-4
CDR3: CASGGREGRNEQFF
DNA: TGTGCCAGCGGGGGGCGGGAGGGCCGAAATGAGCAGTTCTTC

D: TRBD2
J: TRBJ2-7
size: NA
V: TRBV7-2
CDR3: CASSLLAGSPLEQYF
DNA: TGTGCCAGCAGCTTATTAGCGGGGTCCCCCCTGGAGCAGTACTTC

D: TRBD2
J: TRBJ2-7
size: NA
V: TRBV5-6
CDR3: CASSLELAGGDEQYF
DNA: TGTGCCAGCAGCTTGGAGCTAGCGGGAGGGGACGAGCAGTACTTC

D: NA
J: TRBJ1-2
size: NA
V: TRBV11-3
CDR3: CASSLSVVGQGLDGYTF
DNA: TGTGCCAGCAGCTTGAGCGTAGTGGGGCAGGGACTGGATGGCTACACCTTC

D: TRBD2
J: TRBJ2-1
size: NA
V: TRBV11-2
CDR3: CASSLDPSGINEQFF
DNA: TGTGCCAGCAGCTTAGATCCTAGCGGGATTAATGAGCAGTTCTTC

D: TRBD1
J: TRBJ2-3
size: once
V: TRBV11-3
CDR3: CASGFASLGTASLMEF
DNA: TGTGCCAGCGGATTCGCCTCTCTCGGGACAGCCTCGTTAATGGAATTT

D: NA
J: TRBJ1-2
size: NA
V: TRBV19
CDR3: CASSIDAPGNYGYTF
DNA: TGTGCCAGTAGTATAGATGCCCCGGGGAACTATGGCTACACCTTC

D: NA
J: TRBJ1-5
size: NA
V: TRBV30
CDR3: CAWSPAGSLDQPQHF
DNA: TGTGCCTGGAGTCCGGCGGGGAGCTTGGATCAGCCCCAGCATTTT

D: NA
J: TRBJ2-1
size: once
V: TRBV11-2
CDR3: CASSLVEGQFF
DNA: TGTGCCAGCAGCTTAGTCGAGGGGCAGTTCTTC

D: NA
J: TRBJ2-3
size: NA
V: TRBV14
CDR3: CASSQRRGYWNTQYF
DNA: TGTGCCAGCAGCCAAAGGAGAGGGTATTGGAATACGCAGTATTTT